This T cell receptor (beta chain) was identified in a study of shared clonotypes between healthy human individuals. Study-level findings and limits: Lower generation probabilities were found for non-shared clonotypes than for those shared by all four donors. Apart from blood, nothing was sampled; tissue repertoires likely differ.

CDR3 length: 15 residues. Note on this clone: Antigen: not known.

Healthy adults negative for HIV, lacking recent acute infections or vaccinations, served as donors. Into CD45RA+ naive and CD45RA-negative memory subsets, the CD4+ cells were split. The protocol was immunoSEQ multiplex PCR, while the TCRdb copy is restricted to in-frame clones and leaves out a portion. The sample includes about 340,000 clones, over 70% of them seen just once. The sample taken for sequencing was memory CD4+ T cells sorted from blood. Subset meaning: CD45RA-negative fraction. This chain uses TRBV21-1 with TRBJ1-3. TRBV21-1 represents a pseudogene. The receptor was isolated from a man in his thirties or forties in good health. CDR3 amino acids: CAERIKGRSGNTIYF. The CDR3 DNA sequence: TGTGCCGAGAGGATAAAGGGGAGGTCTGGAAACACCATATATTTT.